Below are 14 T cell receptor beta chains sequenced from a single sample in a study of cytomegalovirus exposure and HLA in healthy donors. It was with 60 Vbeta and 13 Jbeta primers that the PCR ran. Profiled with immunoSEQ multiplex PCR; TCRdb holds only in-frame clones, not every one. Altogether under 200,000 clones are present, roughly 80% being singletons, with the ten largest covering more than 7%. Sequencing used PBMCs. The receptors come from a male donor in good health and CMV-seropositive.

This clone was seen a handful of times. The chain recombines TRBV5-4 with TRBJ2-3; TRBD2 matches 15 bases. J was trimmed by 6 bases and V by 6 bases; bases with no gene match: 8. Germline loops: CDR1 SGHNT, CDR2 YYREEE (reference sequence). This CDR3 contains 16 residues. The DNA for the CDR3 is TGTGCCAGCACCTCGGGACTAGCGGGAGGCGGGGATACGCAGTATTTT. Its protein is CASTSGLAGGGDTQYF.

This sequence joins TRBV30 and TRBJ1-1, with D tentatively TRBD1 (6 bases). The CDR3 runs 12 residues. Between the trimmed V and J ends, which lost 5 bases and 10 bases, there was a span of 17 bases. Germline V gene lookup returns CDR1 GTSNPN and CDR2 SVGIG (reference sequence). CDR3 in DNA: TGTGCCTGGGACACAGGGTCCCGCGGAGCTTTCTTT. It translates to CAWDTGSRGAFF. The full variable domain, in which reference TRBV30 and TRBJ1-1 provide the parts outside the CDR3, is SQTIHQWPATLVQPVGSPLSLECTVEGTSNPNLYWYRQAAGRGLQLLFYSVGIGQISSEVPQNLSASRPQDRQFILSSKKLLLSDSGFYLCAWDTGSRGAFFGQGTRLTVV.

The chain employs TRBV9 and TRBJ1-1; D unclear. The CDR3 runs to 15 residues. V was shortened by 3 bases and J by 1 base, with 13 bases between the two germline ends. Germline CDR1 SGDLS, CDR2 YYNGEE. This CDR3 is CASSDKQSSNTEAFF. As DNA, the CDR3 is TGTGCCAGCAGCGATAAACAGAGCTCGAACACTGAAGCTTTCTTT.

This clone turned up a few times. The rearrangement links TRBV4-1 to TRBJ1-1, with D unresolved. Germline loops: CDR1 MGHRA, CDR2 YSYEKL. V was cut by 3 bases and J by 0 bases, with 8 bases left in between. This CDR3 comprises 14 residues. CDR3 bases: TGCGCCAGCAGCCAGTTTGCAGTGAACACTGAAGCTTTCTTT. This codes for CASSQFAVNTEAFF.

The chain combines TRBV11-3 with TRBJ2-1, with 12 bases that match TRBD2. The CDR3 is made up of 15 amino acids. Germline values: CDR1 SGHNT, CDR2 YENEEA. Trimming at V came to 5 bases and at J to 6 bases, leaving 5 bases not matched to a gene. CDR3 residues: CASSPRLAGANEQFF. For the CDR3, the DNA is TGTGCCAGCAGCCCCCGACTAGCGGGGGCCAATGAGCAGTTCTTC.

The chain is built from TRBV7-9 and TRBJ2-1, with unresolved D. Germline lookup yields CDR1 SEHNR and CDR2 FQNEAQ (reference sequence). The CDR3 sequence is 11 residues long. Trimming cost V 2 bases and J 8 bases, with 4 bases left between them. The CDR3 DNA follows: TGTGCCAGCAGCTTATCGGATGAGCAGTTCTTC. Protein sequence: CASSLSDEQFF.

The J gene is TRBJ2-6, the V gene TRBV27; the match to TRBD1 covers 7 bases. Germline CDR1 MNHEY, CDR2 SMNVEV (reference sequence). The V and J ends lost 3 bases and 4 bases, in that order; junction bases with no gene match: 6. The CDR3 loop spans 16 amino acids. In DNA, the CDR3 is TGTGCCAGCAGTTTGAACACAGGGGTCGGGGCCAACGTCCTGACTTTC. The encoded protein is CASSLNTGVGANVLTF.

The chain has TRBV30 and TRBJ1-2; 7 positions agree with TRBD1. The J segment lost 7 bases and the V segment lost 4 bases, leaving 9 bases of the junction unmatched. The CDR3 sequence is 13 residues long. CDR1 GTSNPN and CDR2 SVGIG come from the germline V gene (reference sequence). This CDR3 is CAWNHDRASGYTF. CDR3 in DNA: TGTGCCTGGAATCATGACAGGGCTAGTGGCTACACCTTC.

The rearrangement joins TRBV4-1 to TRBJ2-6; D may be TRBD2 (6 bases). The V gene's germline CDR1 is MGHRA and CDR2 YSYEKL. V shed 1 base and J shed 2 bases, with 6 bases lying between them. This CDR3 has 15 amino acids. The CDR3 bases are TGCGCCAGCAGCCAAGGACTAGCTGGGGCCAACGTCCTGACTTTC. Its protein product is CASSQGLAGANVLTF.

CDR3 sequence reads: CASTYGGVAGELFF. The CDR3 DNA follows: TGTGCCAGCACCTACGGGGGGGTTGCCGGGGAGCTGTTTTTT. The rearrangement uses TRBV5-4 and TRBJ2-2; 8 nucleotides line up with TRBD2. The V gene's germline CDR1 is SGHNT and CDR2 YYREEE (reference sequence). Trimming at V came to 6 bases and at J to 6 bases, leaving 7 bases not matched to a gene. The CDR3 runs 14 residues.

This clone was seen more than once but under ten times. The rearrangement uses TRBV7-9 and TRBJ2-1, with TRBD2 identical over 9 bases. Germline lookup yields CDR1 SEHNR and CDR2 FQNEAQ (reference sequence). V trimming: 5 bases; J trimming: 9 bases; junction bases outside the gene matches: 11. The CDR3 contains 15 residues. CDR3 region: CASSHRRTSVTEQFF. CDR3 DNA sequence: TGTGCCAGCAGCCATCGCCGGACTAGCGTCACTGAGCAGTTCTTC. Full variable domain (remainder filled in from reference TRBV7-9 and TRBJ2-1): DTGVSQNPRHKITKRGQNVTFRCDPISEHNRLYWYRQTLGQGPEFLTYFQNEAQLEKSRLLSDRFSAERPKGSFSTLEIQRTEQGDSAMYLCASSHRRTSVTEQFFGPGTRLTVL.

The chain is built from TRBV7-6 and TRBJ1-1; D ambiguous. Trimming removed 3 bases at V and 2 bases at J, with 7 bases between. This CDR3 is built from 13 residues. Germline CDR1 and CDR2: SGHVS and FNYEAQ. The chain's CDR3 is CASSFRDNTEAFF. CDR3 bases: TGTGCCAGCAGCTTCCGGGATAACACTGAAGCTTTCTTT.

This clone was recorded a few times. V gene TRBV19 combines with J gene TRBJ1-2, with TRBD1 identical over 8 bases. J lost 10 bases, V lost 3 bases, and 10 bases had no gene match. CDR1 is LNHDA, CDR2 SQIVND, per germline (reference sequence). This CDR3 contains 14 residues. CDR3 coding DNA: TGTGCCAGTAGTATTCGGGACAGGCCGGGTACCTACACCTTC. Translating gives CASSIRDRPGTYTF.

The chain uses TRBV7-9 and TRBJ1-2; D is unresolved. Germline V gene sequence: CDR1 SEHNR, CDR2 FQNEAQ (reference sequence). This CDR3 contains 14 residues. V was shortened by 1 base and J by 6 bases, with 12 bases between the two germline ends. As DNA, the CDR3 is TGTGCCAGCAGCTTAGGAATCCGGGAGGATGGCTACACCTTC. The encoded protein is CASSLGIREDGYTF.